Listed here are 2 T cell receptor beta chains from one sample, sequenced in a study of cytomegalovirus exposure and HLA in healthy donors. 60 Vbeta and 13 Jbeta primers were used in PCR. Generated by immunoSEQ multiplex PCR, the TCRdb table keeps only in-frame clones and is missing some. The table lists about 210,000 clones, roughly four fifths of them singletons, with 10% in the top ten. The sample comprised PBMCs. The receptors here all came from a woman aged 45-65 years in good health and CMV-seropositive.

The V gene is TRBV6-5, the J gene TRBJ2-1; 10 bases match TRBD1. This CDR3 region has 15 residues. Germline V gene sequence: CDR1 MNHEY, CDR2 SVGAGI. Germline trimming cut 6 bases from V and 7 bases from J; bases unmatched to any gene: 9. The CDR3 DNA reads as TGTGCCAGCAGCCCGGACAGGGGGAAGTTAAATGAGCAGTTCTTC. The encoded protein is CASSPDRGKLNEQFF.

The chain uses TRBV6-5 and TRBJ2-1, with 11 bases matching TRBD1. The CDR3 loop spans 15 amino acids. CDR1 is MNHEY and CDR2 is SVGAGI in the germline V gene. J was trimmed by 8 bases and V by 7 bases; bases with no gene match: 10. The CDR3 loop is CASNPGQGAFDEQFF. CDR3 bases: TGTGCCAGCAACCCCGGACAGGGGGCTTTCGATGAGCAGTTCTTC.